This T cell receptor (beta chain) was found in a study of PD-1 blockade in classical Hodgkin lymphoma. Study-wide points: Those achieving complete response showed baseline diversity like newly diagnosed patients. Reports indicated that newly diagnosed patients had lower baseline TCR diversity than healthy donors did. There was a significant rise in CD4+ TCR diversity by C4D1, with no such rise for CD8+. The causes of the repertoire differences, possibly disease activity or prior therapy, remain undefined.

The patients all showed relapse after autologous stem cell transplantation, while their brentuximab vedotin exposure varied. Trimming took off 0 bases at V and 0 bases at J, with 9 bases between the two ends. The CDR3 has 15 amino acids. Germline CDR1 reads MNHEY; CDR2 reads SVGAGI. As for this clone: What it recognizes is unknown.

Generated by immunoSEQ multiplex PCR, the TCRdb table keeps only in-frame clones and is missing some. The table has almost 100,000 clones, approximately 92% seen once. The TCR was taken from a human donor with classical Hodgkin lymphoma. The rearrangement uses TRBV6-5 and TRBJ2-7; maybe TRBD1 (6 bases). Specimen: peripheral blood mononuclear cells (PBMCs), collected at baseline. CDR3: CASSYSGQISYEQYF. For the CDR3, the DNA is TGTGCCAGCAGTTACTCGGGACAAATCTCCTACGAGCAGTACTTC.